This TCR beta chain comes out of a study of shared clonotypes between healthy human individuals. TCRdb's copy holds only in-frame clones and misses some; the assay was immunoSEQ multiplex PCR. The profile shows roughly 2,000,000 clones, about 95% of them singletons. Cells designated naive CD8 were CD45RO-negative and were positively selected for CCR7, with terminally differentiated effector memory CD45RA+ cells excluded. All donors were healthy HIV-negative adults lacking recent acute infections or vaccinations. As concerns this clone: Other DNA sequences in the same sample also yield this CDR3.

The clonotype originates from a man aged 18-30 years in good health. The specimen was naive CD8+ T cells sorted from blood.

The CDR3, as DNA: TGTGCCAGCAGCTTGCTTGAGGGTAACGAGCAGTACTTC. Protein sequence: CASSLLEGNEQYF. This chain connects TRBV5-6 to TRBJ2-7, with a weak D call TRBD2 (5 bases). The CDR3 length is 13 residues. Per the germline V gene, CDR1 is SGHDT and CDR2 is YYEEEE. The ends were cut back, 1 base at V and 5 bases at J, with 10 bases in the middle. Full variable domain (missing parts from reference TRBV5-6 and TRBJ2-7): DAGVTQSPTHLIKTRGQQVTLRCSPKSGHDTVSWYQQALGQGPQFIFQYYEEEERQRGNFPDRFSGHQFPNYSSELNVNALLLGDSALYLCASSLLEGNEQYFGPGTRLTVT.